Below, 5 T cell receptor beta chains from the same sample are listed, as sequenced in a study of OX40 agonist ivuxolimab in advanced cancers. Clones were sequenced by immunoSEQ multiplex PCR, and TCRdb holds only the in-frame ones, with some missing. The table lists more than 65,000 clones, 80% of them singletons. Specimen: CD4+ or CD8+ T cells sorted from blood, collected in a trial of the OX40 agonist ivuxolimab. These receptors were obtained from an adult with an advanced solid tumor such as melanoma, head and neck, liver or kidney cancer.

The gene calls are TRBV28 and TRBJ2-1; 8 bases are shared with TRBD2. V was clipped by 4 bases and J by 5 bases; unmatched bases: 13. The CDR3 covers 17 residues. The germline V gene has CDR1 MDHEN and CDR2 SYDVKM. This chain's CDR3 is CASSSPLGAGVHNEQFF. Here the CDR3 DNA reads TGTGCCAGCAGTTCACCCCTGGGAGCGGGAGTCCACAATGAGCAGTTCTTC.

The chain carries TRBV18 and TRBJ1-2, with 9 bases matching TRBD1. J lost 8 bases, V lost 4 bases, and 11 bases had no gene match. Germline V lookup: CDR1 KGHSH, CDR2 LQKENI. The CDR3 runs 15 residues. This chain's CDR3 is CASSQQQGAGEGYTF. The CDR3 region has the DNA TGTGCCAGCTCACAACAACAGGGGGCCGGGGAAGGCTACACCTTC.

The chain combines TRBV28 with TRBJ2-7, with 9 bases lining up with TRBD1. The ends lost 2 bases at V and 5 bases at J; junction bases unmatched: 7. Germline values: CDR1 MDHEN, CDR2 SYDVKM. This CDR3 comprises 15 residues. DNA for the CDR3: TGTGCCAGCAGTTTAGAAGACAGGGGGGCCCACGAGCAGTACTTC. Translation gives CASSLEDRGAHEQYF.

J is TRBJ2-3 and V is TRBV15; possible D gene TRBD2, 5 bases. Germline CDR1 reads LNHNV; CDR2 reads YYDKDF (reference sequence). V lost 6 bases and J 3 bases, leaving 13 bases between the germline ends. The length of the CDR3 is 14 residues. The CDR3 DNA reads TGTGCCACCAGGGACGACGGACTGACAGATACGCAGTATTTT. It yields the protein CATRDDGLTDTQYF.

The chain joins TRBV5-1 to TRBJ2-5; 10 bases are a match to TRBD1. The germline V gene encodes CDR1 SGHRS and CDR2 YFSETQ. The CDR3 extends over 12 amino acids. The J segment lost 12 bases and the V segment lost 4 bases, leaving 6 bases of the junction unmatched. In DNA, the CDR3 is TGCGCCAGCAGCAGGACAGGGGGGAGCGAGTACTTC. The encoded protein is CASSRTGGSEYF.